This T cell receptor beta chain was profiled in a study of CD8 T cells in ankylosing spondylitis. As to this clonotype: Its target is not known.

There are 16 residues in the CDR3. Trimming cost V 3 bases and J 1 base; bases outside gene matches: 5. The germline V gene encodes CDR1 DFQATT and CDR2 SNEGSKA (reference sequence). In making TCR beta libraries, quantitative 5'-RACE with molecular barcodes was used. One entry per CDR3 protein results from TCRdb running MiXCR on the 5' RACE reads. The table includes about 310,000 distinct CDR3 sequences, about a fifth detected once. Whole-study results and caveats: In the blood and synovial fluid of reactive arthritis, some motif variants had been previously reported. Within ankylosing spondylitis blood, a TCR beta motif made up of eight or nine highly homologous variants appeared to be characteristic. Matched synovial fluid from ankylosing spondylitis patients was reported to be enriched for disease-linked clones.

This sequence originates from a female donor with ankylosing spondylitis or in good health (not recorded which). Material: blood, either unsorted or a sorted T cell fraction (not recorded which). The chain couples TRBV20-1 to TRBJ2-5; TRBD2 agrees at 13 bases. The DNA of the CDR3 is TGCAGTGCTAGGGGACTAGCGGGGACCTTCCAAGAGACCCAGTACTTC. Translation gives CSARGLAGTFQETQYF.